Listed here are 15 T cell receptor beta chains from one sample, sequenced in a study of OX40 agonist ivuxolimab in advanced cancers. Library preparation employed the immunoSEQ multiplex PCR assay. TCRdb mirrors the immuneACCESS table, restricted to in-frame sequences. Some clones are absent from its copies; in checked studies, under half trace to an unresolved V gene, and the reason for the others is unknown. This sample has 30,000 to 45,000 clones in its table, and over 75% of those were observed once. The leading ten clones occupy roughly 23% of the sample. The specimen was CD4+ or CD8+ T cells sorted from blood, collected in a trial of the OX40 agonist ivuxolimab. The origin of the receptors is an adult with an advanced solid tumor such as melanoma, head and neck, liver or kidney cancer.

The chain couples TRBV7-9 to TRBJ2-1; 9 bases are shared with TRBD2. The CDR3 loop spans 15 amino acids. The germline CDR1 and CDR2 sequences are SEHNR and FQNEAQ (reference sequence). V dropped 5 bases and J dropped 3; count of bases not matched to a gene: 5. The CDR3 spells CASSPLAGNYNEQFF. Written as DNA, the CDR3 is TGTGCCAGCAGCCCTCTAGCGGGGAACTACAATGAGCAGTTCTTC.

The genes are TRBV15 and TRBJ2-1; D not certain. Germline V CDR1 and CDR2: LNHNV, YYDKDF (reference sequence). The CDR3 sequence is 15 residues long. Trimming left V 1 base short and J 0 bases short, with 7 bases between. CDR3 region: CATSRGRNSYNEQFF. CDR3 nucleotides: TGTGCCACCAGCAGAGGAAGGAACTCCTACAATGAGCAGTTCTTC.

The chain links TRBV10-1 to TRBJ2-1; 14 bases match TRBD2. Trimming took 6 bases from V and 4 from J; bases not matched to a gene: 8. Germline lookup yields CDR1 WNHNN and CDR2 SYGVQD (reference sequence). The CDR3 has 17 amino acids. Here the CDR3 reads CASSETTSGRGYNEQFF. As DNA, the CDR3 is TGCGCCAGCAGCGAAACGACTAGCGGGAGGGGTTACAATGAGCAGTTCTTC.

This clone was seen only a few times. The chain carries TRBV14 and TRBJ2-7; TRBD1 agrees at 11 bases. The germline CDR1 and CDR2 sequences are SGHDN and FVKESK. The length of the CDR3 is 15 residues. Unmatched junction bases numbered 4, after V lost 2 bases and J lost 4 bases. The CDR3 sequence: CASSQPGTGGYEQYF. For the CDR3, the DNA is TGTGCCAGCAGCCAACCCGGGACAGGGGGATACGAGCAGTACTTC.

The chain uses TRBV15 and TRBJ1-1, with no clear D. Germline V lookup: CDR1 LNHNV, CDR2 YYDKDF (reference sequence). The V end was cut by 3 bases, the J end by 2 bases, with 7 bases between. CDR3 length: 13 amino acids. The CDR3 loop reads CATSRNTNTEAFF. DNA for the CDR3: TGTGCCACCAGCAGGAACACAAACACTGAAGCTTTCTTT.

This clone was found a few times. The chain recombines TRBV2 with TRBJ2-1; a weak D match, TRBD2 (5 bases). This CDR3 is built from 14 residues. V was cut by 9 bases and J by 4 bases, with 16 bases left in between. Germline V CDR1 and CDR2: SNHLY, FYNNEI. CDR3 sequence (DNA): TGTGCCAGTCCCGGGGATCCGGGGTACAATGAGCAGTTCTTC. Its protein product is CASPGDPGYNEQFF.

The V call is TRBV7-8, the J call TRBJ2-5; 7 nucleotides align to TRBD1. The germline V gene encodes CDR1 SGHVS and CDR2 FQNEAQ. The CDR3 totals 13 residues. J gave up 5 bases and V 5 bases, and 5 bases lay outside the gene matches. Here the CDR3 reads CASSQGQRETQYF. CDR3 in DNA: TGTGCCAGCAGCCAGGGACAGAGGGAGACCCAGTACTTC.

The gene calls are TRBV5-4 and TRBJ2-5, with a weak D call TRBD2 (6 bases). CDR1 is SGHNT and CDR2 is YYREEE in the germline V gene (reference sequence). The CDR3 is made up of 14 amino acids. V shed 4 bases and J shed 2 bases, with 12 bases lying between them. DNA of the CDR3: TGTGCCAGCAGCGGCGGGACGGAGCAAGAGACCCAGTACTTC. It is translated as CASSGGTEQETQYF.

V gene TRBV29-1 combines with J gene TRBJ2-7, with D perhaps assigned TRBD1 or TRBD2 (5 bases each). The germline V gene has CDR1 SQVTM and CDR2 ANQGSEA. V lost 7 bases to trimming and J lost 1 base, with 14 bases between them. There are 13 residues in the CDR3. CDR3 nucleotide sequence: TGCAGCGCCCTTACTGGGGGATCCTACGAGCAGTACTTC. It specifies CSALTGGSYEQYF.

CDR3: CASSFGTGDNQPQHF. In DNA form, the CDR3 reads TGTGCCAGCAGCTTCGGGACAGGGGACAATCAGCCCCAGCATTTT. This chain joins TRBV5-5 and TRBJ1-5, with 10 bases aligning to TRBD1. In germline, CDR1 is SGHKS, CDR2 YYEKEE (reference sequence). This CDR3 has 15 amino acids. The junction had 2 bases not matched to a gene; V was cut back by 2 bases and J by 3 bases.

J is TRBJ1-1 and V is TRBV7-9; D not certain. CDR3 size: 14 residues. Trimming took 2 bases from V and 7 from J, leaving 14 bases between them. Germline loops: CDR1 SEHNR, CDR2 FQNEAQ (reference sequence). The CDR3 coding sequence is TGTGCCAGCAGCTTATCTTCGGGTATACATGAAGCTTTCTTT. Protein product: CASSLSSGIHEAFF.

This chain joins TRBV28 and TRBJ2-7; 11 bases line up with TRBD2. The CDR3 length is 15 residues. V gave up 5 bases and J gave up 1 base; unmatched junction bases: 4. Germline CDR1 is MDHEN and CDR2 is SYDVKM. CDR3 loop: CASSDLAGGSYEQYF. CDR3 DNA sequence: TGTGCCAGCAGTGACCTAGCGGGAGGATCCTACGAGCAGTACTTC.

The chain links TRBV10-2 to TRBJ1-4; maybe TRBD1 (5 bases). Looked up from germline, CDR1 is WSHSY and CDR2 is SAAADI. Trimming removed 6 bases from V and 10 bases from J, with 18 bases in between. The CDR3 contains 14 residues. In nucleotides, the CDR3 is TGCGCCAGCAGCGAGGGGTTATCAGGTGTAAAACTGTTTTTT. Amino acids: CASSEGLSGVKLFF.

This chain uses TRBV29-1 with TRBJ1-2; TRBD1 might be the D (6 bases). Germline assignment: CDR1 SQVTM and CDR2 ANQGSEA. V was cut by 7 bases and J by 7 bases, with 16 bases left in between. This CDR3 region has 12 residues. The CDR3 spells CSGDWGGLGYTF. CDR3 coding DNA: TGCAGCGGTGACTGGGGGGGGCTTGGCTACACCTTC.

This chain uses TRBV7-2 with TRBJ1-1; 10 nucleotides line up with TRBD1. Germline V gene sequence: CDR1 SGHTA, CDR2 FQGNSA. This CDR3 is built from 16 residues. The J segment lost 6 bases and the V segment lost 4 bases, leaving 11 bases of the junction unmatched. The CDR3: CASSSGTGASFAEAFF. DNA of the CDR3: TGTGCCAGCAGCTCCGGGACAGGGGCTAGTTTCGCTGAAGCTTTCTTT.